Presented here are 20 T cell receptor beta chains from one specimen sequenced in a study of immune evolution from preneoplasia to lung adenocarcinoma. Profiling relied on immunoSEQ multiplex PCR, and the TCRdb table lists in-frame clones only, not all of them. The sample consists of about 5,900 clones, approximately 88% of them appearing once. The specimen sequenced was FFPE lung adenocarcinoma in situ tissue. The receptors were gathered from a donor aged 70 or over with lung adenocarcinoma.

The chain carries TRBV7-8 and TRBJ1-2; no clear D. The CDR3 is 14 residues long. Deletions cut 5 bases from V and 8 bases from J, with 18 bases between. CDR1 and CDR2 (germline): SGHVS, FQNEAQ. The CDR3 nucleotides read TGTGCCAGCAGCCCGGGCCTATTCGGTGGGGGCTACACCTTC. Translating gives CASSPGLFGGGYTF.

The V and J genes are TRBV7-3 and TRBJ2-1; 13 nucleotides agree with TRBD2. The CDR3 contains 15 residues. Trimming at V came to 3 bases and at J to 7 bases, leaving 3 bases not matched to a gene. Germline V gene lookup returns CDR1 SGHTA and CDR2 FQGTGA. CDR3 in DNA: TGTGCCAGCAGCTTTGGACTAGCGGGAGAGAATGAGCAGTTCTTC. Protein: CASSFGLAGENEQFF. The full variable domain, completed using reference TRBV7-3 and TRBJ2-1, is GAGVSQTPSNKVTEKGKYVELRCDPISGHTALYWYRQSLGQGPEFLIYFQGTGAADDSGLPNDRFFAVRPEGSVSTLKIQRTERGDSAVYLCASSFGLAGENEQFFGPGTRLTVL.

V gene TRBV4-2 combines with J gene TRBJ1-4; 7 bases map to TRBD1. Germline loops: CDR1 LGHNA, CDR2 YNFKEQ. V gave up 3 bases and J gave up 5 bases; unmatched junction bases: 3. The CDR3 runs to 14 residues. CDR3 sequence reads: CASSQDRLNEKLFF. The CDR3 nucleotides read TGTGCCAGCAGCCAGGACAGGTTAAATGAAAAACTGTTTTTT.

This clone rates as large (0.1 to 1%). The chain carries TRBV6-1 and TRBJ2-7; 7 bases are shared with TRBD2. Germline assignment: CDR1 MNHNS and CDR2 SASEGT. The trim removed 7 bases at V and 6 bases at J, leaving 15 bases unmatched. This CDR3 spans 15 amino acids. CDR3 sequence: CASMVWAGDPLEQYF. Written as DNA, the CDR3 is TGTGCCAGCATGGTTTGGGCGGGGGATCCACTCGAGCAGTACTTC.

The chain links TRBV2 to TRBJ2-7; D may be TRBD1 (6 bases). V gave up 8 bases and J gave up 3 bases, with 14 bases separating them. This CDR3 is 13 amino acids long. CDR1 SNHLY and CDR2 FYNNEI come from the germline V gene. The CDR3 DNA reads as TGTGCCAGCGTCCGGGACAAGATCTACGAGCAGTACTTC. Its translation: CASVRDKIYEQYF.

The rearrangement joins TRBV5-1 to TRBJ1-1; D is unresolved. CDR3 length equals 13 residues. Germline CDR1 and CDR2: SGHRS and YFSETQ. Deletions cut 4 bases from V and 1 base from J, with 8 bases between. CDR3 protein: CASSRTGNTEAFF. The CDR3 nucleotides read TGCGCCAGCAGCCGGACGGGGAACACTGAAGCTTTCTTT.

This chain links TRBV9 with TRBJ1-4; 9 positions agree with TRBD1. This CDR3 spans 15 amino acids. Germline lookup yields CDR1 SGDLS and CDR2 YYNGEE. V shed 0 bases and J 8 bases; nucleotides not matched to a gene: 5. The CDR3 DNA follows: TGTGCCAGCAGCGTAGGGGGACAGGGACAAGAAAAACTGTTTTTT. Its translation: CASSVGGQGQEKLFF.

This clone was observed a single time. The chain uses TRBV5-1 and TRBJ2-5; TRBD1 matches at 9 bases. The CDR3 contains 15 residues. J gave up 2 bases and V 3 bases, and 5 bases lay outside the gene matches. In germline, CDR1 is SGHRS, CDR2 YFSETQ. The CDR3, as DNA: TGCGCCAGCAGCTCACCGGGACAGGGACAAGAGACCCAGTACTTC. Residues: CASSSPGQGQETQYF.

The table lists this clone with a count of one. The chain combines TRBV19 with TRBJ1-5; maybe TRBD1 (5 bases). The CDR3 is 17 amino acids. Germline lookup yields CDR1 LNHDA and CDR2 SQIVND (reference sequence). V was shortened by 3 bases and J by 3 bases, with 18 bases between the two germline ends. DNA for the CDR3: TGTGCCAGTAGTATGAGGGGAGAGAATGGGCCCAATCAGCCCCAGCATTTT. Translating it yields CASSMRGENGPNQPQHF.

The V call is TRBV30, the J call TRBJ1-6; 9 bases agree with TRBD1. Germline values: CDR1 GTSNPN, CDR2 SVGIG (reference sequence). The CDR3 is 15 amino acids. J gave up 7 bases and V 2 bases, and 6 bases lay outside the gene matches. The CDR3 DNA is TGTGCCTGGAGTCAGCCGGGACAGGGAAATTCACCCCTCCACTTT. It translates to CAWSQPGQGNSPLHF.

The CDR3 is CASSLEVGSEAFF. CDR3 sequence (DNA): TGTGCCAGCAGCTTAGAGGTTGGCAGTGAAGCTTTCTTT. The V call is TRBV7-9, the J call TRBJ1-1; no definite D call. Trimming removed 1 base at V and 7 bases at J, with 10 bases between. Germline V lookup: CDR1 SEHNR, CDR2 FQNEAQ (reference sequence). The CDR3 is 13 amino acids.

The chain carries TRBV6-1 and TRBJ2-7, with no clear D. The CDR3 covers 13 residues. Germline lookup yields CDR1 MNHNS and CDR2 SASEGT. The ends were cut back, 5 bases at V and 2 bases at J, with 10 bases in the middle. DNA of the CDR3: TGTGCCAGCAGTCGCCTAACCACCTACGAGCAGTACTTC. Translating it yields CASSRLTTYEQYF.

The chain uses TRBV9 and TRBJ2-2; D may be TRBD1 or TRBD2 (5 bases each). The V end was cut by 4 bases, the J end by 6 bases, with 10 bases between. CDR1 is SGDLS, CDR2 YYNGEE, per germline. This CDR3 region has 13 residues. For the CDR3, the DNA is TGTGCCAGCAGCCCTAGGGGAGCCGGGGAGCTGTTTTTT. It codes for CASSPRGAGELFF.

This clone came up once. The chain uses TRBV5-1 and TRBJ1-1, with unresolved D. CDR1 is SGHRS, CDR2 YFSETQ, per germline. V dropped 4 bases and J dropped 1 base, with 11 bases sitting between them. This CDR3 is 14 amino acids long. The CDR3 protein is CASSLEMGNTEAFF. DNA of the CDR3: TGCGCCAGCAGCCTGGAGATGGGGAACACTGAAGCTTTCTTT.

The rearrangement links TRBV5-6 to TRBJ2-7, with 10 nucleotides matching TRBD2. The J segment lost 2 bases and the V segment lost 3 bases, leaving 11 bases of the junction unmatched. Per germline, CDR1 SGHDT and CDR2 YYEEEE. The CDR3 has 17 amino acids. The CDR3 is CASSSDARTSGAYEQYF. CDR3 DNA: TGTGCCAGCAGCTCCGACGCCCGGACTAGCGGCGCCTACGAGCAGTACTTC.

This rearrangement joins TRBV9 to TRBJ2-7; D perhaps matches TRBD2 (5 bases). CDR1 is SGDLS and CDR2 is YYNGEE in the germline V gene. V was pared by 2 bases and J by 4 bases, with 19 bases between. The CDR3 has 16 amino acids. CDR3 loop: CASSVSSEAELYEQYF. DNA of the CDR3: TGTGCCAGCAGCGTCTCCTCAGAAGCGGAGCTTTACGAGCAGTACTTC.

The chain links TRBV19 to TRBJ2-1, with 8 bases aligning to TRBD2. Germline-derived CDR1 and CDR2 are LNHDA and SQIVND (reference sequence). The CDR3 contains 15 residues. The ends lost 1 base at V and 9 bases at J; junction bases unmatched: 8. CDR3 in DNA: TGTGCCAGTAGTATAGTATATTCCGGGAGGGTTGAGCAGTTCTTC. The encoded protein is CASSIVYSGRVEQFF.

V and J are TRBV2 and TRBJ1-3; TRBD1 aligns across 7 bases. The V gene end was trimmed by 4 bases and the J gene end by 4 bases; junction bases not matched to a gene: 10. The CDR3 is 16 amino acids. Germline values: CDR1 SNHLY, CDR2 FYNNEI. This CDR3 reads CASSATTGATGNTIYF. The DNA of the CDR3 is TGTGCCAGCAGTGCCACCACAGGGGCTACAGGAAACACCATATATTTT.

The chain recombines TRBV21-1 with TRBJ1-2. TRBV21-1 is classified as a pseudogene. CDR3 size: 14 residues. CDR3 coding DNA: TGTGCCAGCAGCCGCGATTCGGCTAACTATGGCTACACCTTC. Residues: CASSRDSANYGYTF.

This chain links TRBV30 with TRBJ1-1, with D maybe TRBD1 (5 bases). This CDR3 spans 14 amino acids. Trimming took 0 bases from V and 4 from J, leaving 12 bases between them. Germline V gene data show CDR1 as GTSNPN and CDR2 as SVGIG (reference sequence). The CDR3 reads CAWSVSRVGTEAFF. CDR3 coding DNA: TGTGCCTGGAGTGTAAGCAGGGTTGGCACTGAAGCTTTCTTT. The full variable domain, with the rest looked up from reference TRBV30 and TRBJ1-1, is SQTIHQWPATLVQPVGSPLSLECTVEGTSNPNLYWYRQAAGRGLQLLFYSVGIGQISSEVPQNLSASRPQDRQFILSSKKLLLSDSGFYLCAWSVSRVGTEAFFGQGTRLTVV.